This TCR beta chain was profiled in a study of technical replicates of blood from a handful of donors. Unmatched junction bases numbered 6, after V lost 5 bases and J lost 3 bases. The germline V gene encodes CDR1 SGHTA and CDR2 FQGNSA. The CDR3 consists of 15 residues. The data were produced by immunoSEQ multiplex PCR, yet TCRdb's version contains in-frame clones alone and is incomplete. This table has under 110,000 clones, 95% to 96% appearing once. This clonotype was sampled from a human donor in good health. The rearrangement links TRBV7-2 to TRBJ2-7, with TRBD2 matching over 11 bases. Sequenced material: T cells isolated from PBMCs. The CDR3 spells CASSLRLAGNYEQYF. CDR3 sequence (DNA): TGTGCCAGCAGCCTCCGACTAGCGGGAAACTACGAGCAGTACTTC. The full variable domain, its missing parts supplied by reference TRBV7-2 and TRBJ2-7, is GAGVSQSPSNKVTEKGKDVELRCDPISGHTALYWYRQSLGQGLEFLIYFQGNSAPDKSGLPSDRFSAERTGGSVSTLTIQRTQQEDSAVYLCASSLRLAGNYEQYFGPGTRLTVT.